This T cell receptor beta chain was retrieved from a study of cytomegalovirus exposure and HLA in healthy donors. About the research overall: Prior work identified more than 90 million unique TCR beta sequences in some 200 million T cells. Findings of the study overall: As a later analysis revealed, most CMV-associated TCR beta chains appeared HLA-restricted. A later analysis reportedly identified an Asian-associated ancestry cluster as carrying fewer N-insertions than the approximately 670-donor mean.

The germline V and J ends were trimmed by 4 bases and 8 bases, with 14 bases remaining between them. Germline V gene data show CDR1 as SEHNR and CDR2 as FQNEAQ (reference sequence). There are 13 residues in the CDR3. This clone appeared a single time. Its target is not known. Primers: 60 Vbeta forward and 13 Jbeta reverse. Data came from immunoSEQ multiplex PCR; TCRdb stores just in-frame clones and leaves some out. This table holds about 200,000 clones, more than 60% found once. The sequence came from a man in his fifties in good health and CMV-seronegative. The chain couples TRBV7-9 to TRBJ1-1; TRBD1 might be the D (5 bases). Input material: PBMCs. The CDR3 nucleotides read TGTGCCAGCAGCTGGACACCCAGGGTAGAAGCTTTCTTT. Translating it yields CASSWTPRVEAFF.